This TCR beta chain came from a study of T cells after yellow fever vaccination. Study-level findings and limits: Abundant clonotypes from the bulk population could contaminate FACS-sorted repertoires.

The V gene lost 2 bases and the J gene lost 1 base, with 8 bases spanning the gap. Germline CDR1 and CDR2: SGHVS and FNYEAQ. The CDR3 runs to 14 residues. With respect to this clonotype: Its antigen is unknown.

TCRdb used MiXCR to reprocess the 5' RACE reads, holding one entry per CDR3 protein. The sample records some 550,000 distinct CDR3 sequences, 15% to 20% being singletons. This material consisted of PBMCs, taken 15 days after the yellow fever booster vaccination. The V and J genes are TRBV7-6 and TRBJ2-5, with D hard to call. The TCR was taken from a man between 25 and 39 years old who received the YFV17D yellow fever vaccine. The CDR3 reads CASSLSVGQETQYF. CDR3 nucleotides: TGTGCCAGCAGCTTAAGCGTGGGCCAAGAGACCCAGTACTTC.